The 27 T cell receptor beta chains below all came from one sample that was sequenced in a study of blood T cell repertoires in COVID-19. Profiling relied on immunoSEQ multiplex PCR, and the TCRdb table lists in-frame clones only, not all of them. Among 110,000 to 150,000 clones listed, 80% to 90% were seen once. Sequencing input: peripheral blood. All receptors derive from a woman in her fifties or sixties with active COVID-19.

V is TRBV2 and J is TRBJ2-3; perhaps TRBD1 as D (5 bases). Germline V gene data show CDR1 as SNHLY and CDR2 as FYNNEI. This CDR3 contains 14 residues. The ends were cut back, 7 bases at V and 0 bases at J, with 11 bases in the middle. The CDR3 here is CASKSGLSTDTQYF. The CDR3 bases are TGTGCCAGCAAATCAGGGCTTAGCACAGATACGCAGTATTTT.

The rearrangement uses TRBV27 and TRBJ2-2; D call uncertain. V was trimmed by 5 bases and J by 6 bases, leaving 10 bases between them. CDR1 MNHEY and CDR2 SMNVEV come from the germline V gene (reference sequence). CDR3 length: 13 amino acids. For the CDR3, the DNA is TGTGCCAGCAGTCTATACCGGTCCGGGGAGCTGTTTTTT. It encodes CASSLYRSGELFF.

In this sample, this clone turned up once. The chain links TRBV28 to TRBJ2-3; 10 nucleotides agree with TRBD2. V lost 5 bases, J lost 2 bases, and 7 bases stayed unmatched. Germline V gene sequence: CDR1 MDHEN, CDR2 SYDVKM. The CDR3 is 16 amino acids. The CDR3 spells CASSPLAGAVTDTQYF. As DNA, the CDR3 is TGTGCCAGCAGTCCCCTAGCGGGAGCGGTCACAGATACGCAGTATTTT.

This chain connects TRBV18 to TRBJ1-1, with D perhaps matching TRBD1 (5 bases). V lost 0 bases and J 9 bases, leaving 8 bases between the germline ends. This CDR3 has 12 amino acids. In germline, CDR1 is KGHSH, CDR2 LQKENI. The DNA of the CDR3 is TGTGCCAGCTCACCACCGGACAACAAAGCTTTCTTT. This gives the protein CASSPPDNKAFF. Using reference TRBV18 and TRBJ1-1 for the parts outside the CDR3, the full variable domain is NAGVMQNPRHLVRRRGQEARLRCSPMKGHSHVYWYRQLPEEGLKFMVYLQKENIIDESGMPKERFSAEFPKEGPSILRIQQVVRGDSAAYFCASSPPDNKAFFGQGTRLTVV.

The chain couples TRBV6-2 or TRBV6-3 to TRBJ1-5, with D unresolved. V gave up 4 bases and J gave up 4 bases, with 11 bases separating them. The germline V gene has CDR1 MNHEY and CDR2 SVGEGT. The CDR3 covers 14 residues. CDR3 coding DNA: TGTGCCAGCAGTTTATACGGTCGAAATCAGCCCCAGCATTTT. Protein sequence: CASSLYGRNQPQHF.

A note on this clone: This sample includes further DNA sequences coding for the same CDR3. The V and J genes are TRBV6-5 and TRBJ2-3, with 10 positions matching TRBD1. This CDR3 is built from 14 residues. V dropped 6 bases and J dropped 3; count of bases not matched to a gene: 3. The germline V gene encodes CDR1 MNHEY and CDR2 SVGAGI. The CDR3 reads CASRPGQGTDTQYF. DNA of the CDR3: TGTGCCAGCAGACCGGGACAGGGGACAGATACGCAGTATTTT.

The chain joins TRBV6-2 or TRBV6-3 to TRBJ2-3; a weak D match, TRBD1 (6 bases). The CDR3 sequence is 16 residues long. Germline V gene lookup returns CDR1 MNHEY and CDR2 SVGEGT. V was clipped by 4 bases and J by 6 bases, with 20 bases between them. The CDR3: CASSLQQGWRGDTQYF. The DNA for the CDR3 is TGTGCCAGCAGTTTACAACAGGGTTGGCGCGGGGATACGCAGTATTTT.

The V call is TRBV27, the J call TRBJ1-1; D uncertain. From germline, CDR1 is MNHEY and CDR2 SMNVEV (reference sequence). This CDR3 has 13 amino acids. The germline V and J ends were trimmed by 1 base and 3 bases, with 6 bases remaining between them. The CDR3 is CASSLFRDTEAFF. Written as DNA, the CDR3 is TGTGCCAGCAGTTTATTCCGGGACACTGAAGCTTTCTTT.

The chain couples TRBV7-2 to TRBJ2-7; weak D call: TRBD1 (5 bases). The V and J ends lost 3 bases and 4 bases respectively, with 10 bases between them. CDR1 and CDR2 (germline): SGHTA, FQGNSA. The CDR3 contains 13 residues. The CDR3 reads CASSFGGAYEQYF. In DNA form, the CDR3 reads TGTGCCAGCAGCTTTGGTGGGGCTTACGAGCAGTACTTC.

V is TRBV28 and J is TRBJ1-5, with D possibly being TRBD1 (5 bases). Looked up from germline, CDR1 is MDHEN and CDR2 is SYDVKM. The V end lost 3 bases, the J end lost 1 base, and 19 bases lay between the germline ends. CDR3 length: 18 residues. Here the CDR3 DNA reads TGTGCCAGCAGTTTCACCGGAGCTGTATGGGGCAGCAATCAGCCCCAGCATTTT. Translated: CASSFTGAVWGSNQPQHF.

This chain joins TRBV18 and TRBJ1-5; possible D gene TRBD1, 5 bases. The CDR3 extends over 16 amino acids. V shed 4 bases and J shed 3 bases, with 16 bases lying between them. Germline V CDR1 and CDR2: KGHSH, LQKENI. The CDR3 loop reads CASSRNERGPNQPQHF. CDR3 DNA sequence: TGTGCCAGCTCACGAAATGAGCGGGGCCCCAATCAGCCCCAGCATTTT. The entire variable domain, with the rest obtained from reference TRBV18 and TRBJ1-5, is as follows: NAGVMQNPRHLVRRRGQEARLRCSPMKGHSHVYWYRQLPEEGLKFMVYLQKENIIDESGMPKERFSAEFPKEGPSILRIQQVVRGDSAAYFCASSRNERGPNQPQHFGDGTRLSIL.

The chain is built from TRBV27 and TRBJ1-3; D ambiguous. Germline assignment: CDR1 MNHEY and CDR2 SMNVEV (reference sequence). The CDR3 loop spans 17 amino acids. Trimming took 5 bases from V and 0 from J, leaving 17 bases between them. CDR3 sequence reads: CASSPGRRVSSGNTIYF. CDR3 nucleotides: TGTGCCAGCAGTCCCGGCCGACGGGTTAGCTCTGGAAACACCATATATTTT.

V and J are TRBV10-3 and TRBJ2-7; 8 bases match TRBD2. After removal of 7 bases from V and 4 bases from J, the junction contained 6 bases not matched to a gene. CDR3 length: 13 amino acids. Germline CDR1 ENHRY, CDR2 SYGVKD. This CDR3 reads CAITSGSTYEQYF. CDR3 bases: TGTGCCATCACAAGCGGGAGTACATACGAGCAGTACTTC.

The chain carries TRBV7-2 and TRBJ1-2; TRBD1 might be the D (5 bases). Germline CDR1 SGHTA, CDR2 FQGNSA. The V and J ends lost 1 base and 6 bases respectively, with 9 bases between them. The CDR3 extends over 13 amino acids. In DNA, the CDR3 is TGTGCCAGCAGCTTAGGGCAGGGCAATGGCTACACCTTC. Encoded protein: CASSLGQGNGYTF. The full variable domain, with the rest looked up from reference TRBV7-2 and TRBJ1-2, is GAGVSQSPSNKVTEKGKDVELRCDPISGHTALYWYRQSLGQGLEFLIYFQGNSAPDKSGLPSDRFSAERTGGSVSTLTIQRTQQEDSAVYLCASSLGQGNGYTFGSGTRLTVV.

The CDR3 DNA reads TGTGCCAGCAGTTTGCATGCTCGGGGACAGGGGGCGGAATATGGCTACACCTTC. Translated: CASSLHARGQGAEYGYTF. The chain combines TRBV28 with TRBJ1-2; 12 bases map to TRBD1. This CDR3 region has 18 residues. CDR1 is MDHEN, CDR2 SYDVKM, per germline. The J segment lost 5 bases and the V segment lost 3 bases, leaving 13 bases of the junction unmatched.

The rearrangement uses TRBV10-3 and TRBJ1-5; 8 bases align to TRBD1. This CDR3 region has 14 residues. In germline, CDR1 is ENHRY, CDR2 SYGVKD. V dropped 10 bases and J dropped 6; count of bases not matched to a gene: 11. The CDR3 DNA reads TGTGCCACAGCCTCCAGGGGGCAGGGTCAGCCCCAGCATTTT. Translating it yields CATASRGQGQPQHF.

The CDR3 DNA is TGTGCCAGCAGCGTCGGACTAGCGTTCACCGGGGAGCTGTTTTTT. Translating gives CASSVGLAFTGELFF. The J gene is TRBJ2-2, the V gene TRBV7-3; the match to TRBD2 covers 9 bases. After removal of 5 bases from V and 4 bases from J, the junction contained 5 bases not matched to a gene. Germline CDR1 is SGHTA and CDR2 is FQGTGA. The CDR3 contains 15 residues.

V is TRBV7-2 and J is TRBJ2-1; 7 bases match TRBD2. Trimming at V came to 2 bases and at J to 0 bases, leaving 7 bases not matched to a gene. CDR1 SGHTA and CDR2 FQGNSA come from the germline V gene. The CDR3 contains 17 residues. CDR3 coding DNA: TGTGCCAGCAGCTTAAGGAGCGGGATCAGCTCCTACAATGAGCAGTTCTTC. Translation: CASSLRSGISSYNEQFF.

The chain employs TRBV11-2 and TRBJ2-1; TRBD2 aligns across 14 bases. V lost 2 bases to trimming and J lost 9 bases; unmatched junction nucleotides: 6. This CDR3 comprises 16 residues. Per the germline V gene, CDR1 is SGHAT and CDR2 is FQNNGV. This CDR3 reads CASSLRLAGGPGEQFF. The CDR3 bases are TGTGCCAGCAGCTTACGACTAGCGGGAGGGCCTGGTGAGCAGTTCTTC.

The chain carries TRBV24-1 and TRBJ2-2; 7 nucleotides align to TRBD2. J gave up 1 base and V 4 bases, and 8 bases lay outside the gene matches. The germline gives CDR1 KGHDR, CDR2 SFDVKD. The length of the CDR3 is 17 residues. The CDR3 spells CATSEYGLAVNTGELFF. The CDR3 DNA reads as TGTGCCACCAGTGAATACGGGCTAGCGGTGAACACCGGGGAGCTGTTTTTT.

This chain connects TRBV6-5 to TRBJ1-2; possibly TRBD1 for D (5 bases). Per the germline V gene, CDR1 is MNHEY and CDR2 is SVGAGI. This CDR3 region has 13 residues. The V and J ends lost 10 bases and 4 bases respectively, with 16 bases between them. In DNA form, the CDR3 reads TGTGCCACCCTACGGCGGGGGGTCTATGGCTACACCTTC. Amino acids: CATLRRGVYGYTF.

The V and J genes are TRBV19 and TRBJ2-1, with D tentatively TRBD2 (6 bases). This CDR3 has 13 amino acids. Germline V gene sequence: CDR1 LNHDA, CDR2 SQIVND (reference sequence). Trimming shortened V by 6 bases and J by 10 bases, and 16 bases separated the two germline ends. In DNA, the CDR3 is TGTGCCAGTAGCGCGGGATCCACCAGGGAGCAGTTCTTC. It encodes CASSAGSTREQFF.

This CDR3 reads CASSGNRVRGDEQFF. The CDR3 DNA is TGTGCCAGCAGCGGCAACCGCGTTAGGGGCGATGAGCAGTTCTTC. The chain employs TRBV9 and TRBJ2-1; D might be TRBD1 (5 bases). Germline assignment: CDR1 SGDLS and CDR2 YYNGEE. The length of the CDR3 is 15 residues. Trimming removed 3 bases from V and 8 bases from J, with 18 bases in between.

This clone appeared a single time. V gene TRBV18 combines with J gene TRBJ1-1, with 7 bases identical to TRBD1. The CDR3 totals 11 residues. V lost 5 bases and J lost 12; bases outside the gene matches: 6. Germline assignment: CDR1 KGHSH and CDR2 LQKENI. CDR3 loop: CASSEGQRPFF. Here the CDR3 DNA reads TGTGCCAGCTCAGAGGGACAGAGGCCTTTCTTT.

The J gene is TRBJ2-4, the V gene TRBV27; 8 nucleotides match TRBD2. V lost 4 bases to trimming and J lost 0 bases; unmatched junction nucleotides: 5. There are 16 residues in the CDR3. CDR1 MNHEY and CDR2 SMNVEV come from the germline V gene (reference sequence). The CDR3 protein is CASSSRGDLAKNIQYF. In DNA form, the CDR3 reads TGTGCCAGCAGTTCGCGGGGGGATTTAGCCAAAAACATTCAGTACTTC.

V is TRBV6-2 or TRBV6-3 and J is TRBJ2-1; TRBD2 aligns across 8 bases. The CDR3 consists of 18 residues. J gave up 7 bases and V 0 bases, and 14 bases lay outside the gene matches. The germline gives CDR1 MNHEY, CDR2 SVGEGT. The CDR3 coding sequence is TGTGCCAGCAGTTACTCGGGAGGGCTAGCGGGCCGAGGGAATGAGCAGTTCTTC. Amino acid sequence: CASSYSGGLAGRGNEQFF.

The V and J genes are TRBV7-2 and TRBJ2-1; no reliable D call. Deletions cut 3 bases from V and 9 bases from J, with 12 bases between. This CDR3 has 13 amino acids. The germline gives CDR1 SGHTA, CDR2 FQGNSA. The CDR3 sequence is CASSFDPSGEQFF. CDR3 bases: TGTGCCAGCAGCTTTGATCCCTCGGGTGAGCAGTTCTTC.